The source of this T cell receptor (beta chain) is a study of cytomegalovirus exposure and HLA in healthy donors. Study results and caveats: TCR beta V- and J-gene trimming, according to a later analysis, was linked to a missense DCLRE1C variant. According to a later analysis, donors in an Asian-associated ancestry cluster reportedly had fewer N-insertions than the approximately 730-donor mean.

This clone was picked up a small number of times. Its antigen is unknown. After removal of 4 bases from V and 6 bases from J, the junction contained 9 bases not matched to a gene. Germline V gene sequence: CDR1 LGHNA, CDR2 YSLEER. The CDR3 totals 16 residues. The PCR had 60 Vbeta and 13 Jbeta primers. Some clones are missing from TCRdb's copy, which holds only in-frame ones; the method was immunoSEQ multiplex PCR. The data show about 170,000 clones, about 76% seen once. The sequenced sample consisted of PBMCs. The TCR sequence derives from a young woman in good health and CMV-seropositive. The rearrangement uses TRBV4-3 and TRBJ2-1; 10 bases map to TRBD2. Here the CDR3 reads CASSREGSGGANEQFF. In DNA form, the CDR3 reads TGCGCCAGCAGCCGAGAAGGAAGCGGGGGGGCCAATGAGCAGTTCTTC.